This entry features one T cell receptor beta chain sequence. Its antigen remains unknown. The data derive from a study of CD8+ T cells in alopecia areata. About the research overall: Each of the treated patients was given oral tofacitinib, 5 to 10 mg twice daily, for moderate-to-severe alopecia areata. Tofacitinib administration persisted for 6 to 18 months, succeeded by 6 months off drug. For treated patients, severity scores reflected the percentage of scalp area affected. Study-wide points: Scalp clonality, along with expanded CD8+ clones among the top 100, was significantly decreased by tofacitinib.

The CDR3 extends over 18 amino acids. Germline V gene lookup returns CDR1 LNHNV and CDR2 YYDKDF (reference sequence). Trimming shortened V by 0 bases and J by 5 bases, and 17 bases separated the two germline ends. Reverse transcription of extracted RNA yielded cDNA, which provided the sequencing template. The assay was immunoSEQ multiplex PCR, and TCRdb's table has in-frame clones only and misses some. The table lists 200,000 to 250,000 clones, more than 30% of them singletons. Treatment given: oral pan-JAK inhibitor, 5-10 mg twice daily. Sample: CD4+ T cells sorted from blood, taken around week 30, from a patient treated with tofacitinib. The TCR comes from a human donor with alopecia areata. The chain recombines TRBV15 with TRBJ1-6; a possible D gene is TRBD1 (5 bases). The CDR3 loop is CATSRDRLPRGNNSPLHF. CDR3 DNA sequence: TGTGCCACCAGCAGAGATAGGCTACCACGGGGGAATAATTCACCCCTCCACTTT.